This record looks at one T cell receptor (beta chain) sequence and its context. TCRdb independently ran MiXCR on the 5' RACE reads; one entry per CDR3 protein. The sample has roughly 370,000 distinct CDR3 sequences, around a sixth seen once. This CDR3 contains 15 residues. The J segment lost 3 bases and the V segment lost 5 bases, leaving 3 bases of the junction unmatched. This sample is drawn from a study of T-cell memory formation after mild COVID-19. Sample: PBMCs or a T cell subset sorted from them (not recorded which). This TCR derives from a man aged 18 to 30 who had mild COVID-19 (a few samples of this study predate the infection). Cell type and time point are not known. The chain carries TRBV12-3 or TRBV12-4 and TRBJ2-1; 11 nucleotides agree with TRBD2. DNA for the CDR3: TGTGCCAGCAGTACTACTAGCGGGGGCTACAATGAGCAGTTCTTC. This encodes CASSTTSGGYNEQFF.